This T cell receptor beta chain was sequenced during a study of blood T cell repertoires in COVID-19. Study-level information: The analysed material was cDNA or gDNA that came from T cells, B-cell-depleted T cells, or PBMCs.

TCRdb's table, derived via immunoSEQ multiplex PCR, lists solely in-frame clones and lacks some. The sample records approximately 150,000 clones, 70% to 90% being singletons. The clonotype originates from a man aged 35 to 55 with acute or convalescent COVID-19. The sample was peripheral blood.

Here the CDR3 DNA reads TGTGCCATCCGGTATGGGGACAGGTCAGCCAACGAGCAGTACTTC. Protein: CAIRYGDRSANEQYF. The chain joins TRBV2 to TRBJ2-7, with TRBD1 identical over 8 bases. V lost 10 bases to trimming and J lost 5 bases; unmatched junction nucleotides: 16. The germline V gene has CDR1 SNHLY and CDR2 FYNNEI. The CDR3 is 15 amino acids.